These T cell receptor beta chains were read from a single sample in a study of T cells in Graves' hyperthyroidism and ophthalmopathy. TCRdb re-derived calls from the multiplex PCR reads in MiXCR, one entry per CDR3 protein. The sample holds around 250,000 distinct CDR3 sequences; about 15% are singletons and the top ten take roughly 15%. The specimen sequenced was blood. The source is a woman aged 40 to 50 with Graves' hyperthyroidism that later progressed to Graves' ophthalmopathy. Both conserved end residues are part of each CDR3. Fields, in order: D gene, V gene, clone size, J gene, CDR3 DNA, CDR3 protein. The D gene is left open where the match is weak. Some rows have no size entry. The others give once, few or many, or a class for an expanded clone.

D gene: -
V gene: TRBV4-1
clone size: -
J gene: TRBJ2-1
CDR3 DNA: TGCGCCAGCAGCCCCAATCGCGGCCACTCCTACAATGAGCAGTTCTTC
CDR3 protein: CASSPNRGHSYNEQFF

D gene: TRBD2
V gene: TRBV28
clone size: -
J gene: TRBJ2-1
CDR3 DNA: TGTGCCAGCAGCCAAGCCGCTAGCGGGAGTAGGATGGGTGAGCAGTTCTTC
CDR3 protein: CASSQAASGSRMGEQFF

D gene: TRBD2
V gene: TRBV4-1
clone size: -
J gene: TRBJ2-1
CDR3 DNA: TGCGCCAGCAGCCTCGGGACTAGCGGGAGTGCGTATGAGCAGTTCTTC
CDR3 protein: CASSLGTSGSAYEQFF

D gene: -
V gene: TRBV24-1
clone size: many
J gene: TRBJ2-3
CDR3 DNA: TGTGCCACCAGTGATTCTGGCGGTACGCAGTATTTT
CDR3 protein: CATSDSGGTQYF

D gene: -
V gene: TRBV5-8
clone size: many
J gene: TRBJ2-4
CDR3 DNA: TGTGCCAGCAGCTTGGAGGGGTCCGGGTTCACTGAAGCCAAAAACATTCAGTACTTC
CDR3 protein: CASSLEGSGFTEAKNIQYF

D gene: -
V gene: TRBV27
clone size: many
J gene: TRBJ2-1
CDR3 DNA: TGTGCCAGCAGTCGCGGGACAAACCGTTACAATGAGCAGTTCTTC
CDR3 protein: CASSRGTNRYNEQFF

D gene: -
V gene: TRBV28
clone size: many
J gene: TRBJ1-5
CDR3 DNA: TGTGCCAGCACGGGGGGGGGGCGCCAGCCCCAGCATTTT
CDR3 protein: CASTGGGRQPQHF

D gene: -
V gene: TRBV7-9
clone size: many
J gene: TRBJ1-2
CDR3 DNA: TGTGCCAGCAGCCCCGGACCAGACCATGGCTACACCTTC
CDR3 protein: CASSPGPDHGYTF

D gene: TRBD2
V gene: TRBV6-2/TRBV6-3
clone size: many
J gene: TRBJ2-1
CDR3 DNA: TGTGCCAGCAGTTACTCGGGACTAGCGGGATGGTACAATGAGCAGTTCTTC
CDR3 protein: CASSYSGLAGWYNEQFF

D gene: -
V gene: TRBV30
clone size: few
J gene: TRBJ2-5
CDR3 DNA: TGTGCCTGGGGCCCGGGCGGGACAGAGACCCAGTACTTC
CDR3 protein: CAWGPGGTETQYF

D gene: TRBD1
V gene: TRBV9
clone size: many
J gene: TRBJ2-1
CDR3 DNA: TGTGCCAGCAGCGTCGAAGGGGGCCCCTACAATGAGCAGTTCTTC
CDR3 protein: CASSVEGGPYNEQFF

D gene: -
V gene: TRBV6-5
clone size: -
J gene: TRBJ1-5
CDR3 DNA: TGTGCCAGCAGTTACTCAGCTAGCAATCAGCCCCAGCATTTT
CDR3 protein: CASSYSASNQPQHF

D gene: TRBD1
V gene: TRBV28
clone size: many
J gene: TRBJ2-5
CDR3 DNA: TGTGCCAGCAGGCCATACAGGGGAGAAGAGACCCAGTACTTC
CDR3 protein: CASRPYRGEETQYF

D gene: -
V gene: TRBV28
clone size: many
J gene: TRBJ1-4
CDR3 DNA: TGTGCCAGCAGTCCGCACGGGGGAGGGAATGAAAAACTGTTTTTT
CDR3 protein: CASSPHGGGNEKLFF

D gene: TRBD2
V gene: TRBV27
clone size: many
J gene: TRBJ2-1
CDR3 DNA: TGTGCCAGCAGTCCCCTGACTAGCGGGAGGGCCAACAATGAGCAGTTCTTC
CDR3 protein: CASSPLTSGRANNEQFF

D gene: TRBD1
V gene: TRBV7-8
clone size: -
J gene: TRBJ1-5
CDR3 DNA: TGTGCCAGCAGCTCGGACAGGGTACGGAATCAGCCCCAGCATTTT
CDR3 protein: CASSSDRVRNQPQHF

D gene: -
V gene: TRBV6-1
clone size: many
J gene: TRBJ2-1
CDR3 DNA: TGTGCCAGCACTTACACACCCGGCGGGTGGACACTCCTCGATGAGCAGTTCTTC
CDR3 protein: CASTYTPGGWTLLDEQFF

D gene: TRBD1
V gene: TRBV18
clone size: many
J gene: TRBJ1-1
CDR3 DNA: TGTGCCAGCTACCCGACAGGGGGCGAAACTGAAGCTTTCTTT
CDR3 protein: CASYPTGGETEAFF

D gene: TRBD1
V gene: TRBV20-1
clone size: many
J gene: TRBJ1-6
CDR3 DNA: TGCAGTGCTAGGCGGGACAGAGCGAATTCACCCCTCCACTTT
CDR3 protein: CSARRDRANSPLHF

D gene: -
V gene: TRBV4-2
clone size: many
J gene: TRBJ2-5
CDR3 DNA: TGTGCCAGCAGCCACAGGGGACAGACCCAGTACTTC
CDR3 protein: CASSHRGQTQYF

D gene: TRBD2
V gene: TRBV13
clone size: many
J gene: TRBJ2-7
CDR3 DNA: TGTGCCAGCAGCTTGCTGCGGGAGGGAGGCAATTACGAGCAGTACTTC
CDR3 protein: CASSLLREGGNYEQYF

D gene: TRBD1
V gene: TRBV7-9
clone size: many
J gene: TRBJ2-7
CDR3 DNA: TGTGCCAGCAGCACGGACAGGGGACACGAGCAGTACTTC
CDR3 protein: CASSTDRGHEQYF

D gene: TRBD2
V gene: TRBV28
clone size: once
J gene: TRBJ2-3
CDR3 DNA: TGTGCCAGCAGTTCTCCGACTAGCGGGAGCTTAGATACGCAGTATTTT
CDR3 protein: CASSSPTSGSLDTQYF

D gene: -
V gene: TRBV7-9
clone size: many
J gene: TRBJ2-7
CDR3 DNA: TGTGCCAGCAGCTTAGACTCGGACCGAAACTTCTACGAGCAGTACTTC
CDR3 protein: CASSLDSDRNFYEQYF

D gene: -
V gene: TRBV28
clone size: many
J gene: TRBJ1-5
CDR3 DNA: TGTGCCAGCAGCCCACCGGCACATGGCAATCAGCCCCAGCATTTT
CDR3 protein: CASSPPAHGNQPQHF

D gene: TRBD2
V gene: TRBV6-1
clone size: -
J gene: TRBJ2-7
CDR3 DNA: TGTGCCACAGGTAGCGGGGATTTGTACGAGCAGTACTTC
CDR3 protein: CATGSGDLYEQYF

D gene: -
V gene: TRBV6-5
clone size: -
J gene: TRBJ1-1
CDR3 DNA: TGTGCCAGCAGTTCAATCCCCGGCGGGTTGGGGATGAACACTGAAGCTTTCTTT
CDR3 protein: CASSSIPGGLGMNTEAFF

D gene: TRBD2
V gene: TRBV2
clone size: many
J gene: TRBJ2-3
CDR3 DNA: TGTGCCAGCAGTGATCCATCGGGTTGGGTGCGGGGGGCCATTTCCACAGATACGCAGTATTTT
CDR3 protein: CASSDPSGWVRGAISTDTQYF